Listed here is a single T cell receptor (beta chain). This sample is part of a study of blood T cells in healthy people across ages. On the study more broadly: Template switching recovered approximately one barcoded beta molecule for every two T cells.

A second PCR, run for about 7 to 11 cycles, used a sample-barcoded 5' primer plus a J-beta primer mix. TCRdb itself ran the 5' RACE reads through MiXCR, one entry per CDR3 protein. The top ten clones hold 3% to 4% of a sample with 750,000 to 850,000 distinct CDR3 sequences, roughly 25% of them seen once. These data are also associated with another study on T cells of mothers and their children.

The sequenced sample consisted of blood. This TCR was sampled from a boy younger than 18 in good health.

The CDR3 nucleotides are TGTGCCAGCAGTTTAGATGGGATCAACTATGGCTACACCTTC. Encoded protein: CASSLDGINYGYTF. The J gene is TRBJ1-2, the V gene TRBV27, with D uncertain. Per the germline V gene, CDR1 is MNHEY and CDR2 is SMNVEV (reference sequence). V lost 2 bases to trimming and J lost 2 bases, with 9 bases between them. The CDR3 covers 14 residues.